Following are 22 T cell receptor beta chains from one sample sequenced in a study of blood T cell repertoires in COVID-19. Some clones are missing from TCRdb's copy, which holds only in-frame ones; the method was immunoSEQ multiplex PCR. The data hold roughly 270,000 clones, with approximately 78% observed a single time. Material: PBMCs or T cells enriched from blood (not recorded which). The source of these receptors is a man in his forties who had been exposed to COVID-19.

The gene calls are TRBV7-3 and TRBJ2-2; possibly TRBD2 for D (7 bases). The CDR3 contains 17 residues. From germline, CDR1 is SGHTA and CDR2 FQGTGA. V was pared by 1 base and J by 8 bases, with 20 bases between. The CDR3 DNA is TGTGCCAGCAGCTTAAGCGGGGGCCATGGAGTACCGGGGGAGCTGTTTTTT. Protein sequence: CASSLSGGHGVPGELFF.

This clone has at least ten counts. For the CDR3, the DNA is TGTGCCAGCAGCTTCCTAGTAGCGGTAAGAAGGGGAAATGAGCAGTTCTTC. Translated, it gives CASSFLVAVRRGNEQFF. The V and J genes are TRBV5-6 and TRBJ2-1; D is perhaps TRBD2 (6 bases). Trimming took 2 bases from V and 7 from J, leaving 22 bases between them. This CDR3 comprises 17 residues. In germline, CDR1 is SGHDT, CDR2 YYEEEE.

The V gene is TRBV5-1, the J gene TRBJ1-1; D is undetermined. Trimming pared 0 bases from V and 1 base from J, leaving 13 bases between. Germline CDR1 is SGHRS and CDR2 is YFSETQ. This CDR3 has 16 amino acids. CDR3 sequence reads: CASSLESGLGNTEAFF. As DNA, the CDR3 is TGCGCCAGCAGCTTGGAGTCGGGGTTAGGGAACACTGAAGCTTTCTTT.

The chain couples TRBV7-9 to TRBJ2-3; 7 bases map to TRBD1. The ends lost 10 bases at V and 5 bases at J; junction bases unmatched: 15. The germline gives CDR1 SEHNR, CDR2 FQNEAQ (reference sequence). The CDR3 totals 15 residues. DNA of the CDR3: TGTGCCACCCATGCCCCCACAGGGGTTCAAGATACGCAGTATTTT. Translating it yields CATHAPTGVQDTQYF.

V usage is TRBV11-2 and J usage is TRBJ2-1; 11 positions match TRBD2. CDR1 and CDR2 from the germline V gene are SGHAT and FQNNGV. This CDR3 contains 18 residues. J was trimmed by 2 bases and V by 4 bases; bases with no gene match: 10. CDR3 nucleotide sequence: TGTGCCAGCAGCTGGGGCAGTCTAGCGGGAGGTCCCTACAATGAGCAGTTCTTC. Encoded protein: CASSWGSLAGGPYNEQFF. The full variable domain, its missing parts supplied by reference TRBV11-2 and TRBJ2-1, is EAGVAQSPRYKIIEKRQSVAFWCNPISGHATLYWYQQILGQGPKLLIQFQNNGVVDDSQLPKDRFSAERLKGVDSTLKIQPAKLEDSAVYLCASSWGSLAGGPYNEQFFGPGTRLTVL.

Concerning this clone: A junction boundary mismatches the germline segment, possibly from a read error. V gene TRBV9 combines with J gene TRBJ2-7; weak D call: TRBD1 (6 bases). Germline CDR1 is SGDLS and CDR2 is YYNGEE. The CDR3 loop spans 16 amino acids. CDR3 nucleotides: TGTGCCAGCAGAGTAGGGACACGTAGCCTCTCCTACGAGCAGTACTTC. Translated, it gives CASRVGTRSLSYEQYF. The full variable domain, its missing parts supplied by reference TRBV9 and TRBJ2-7, is DSGVTQTPKHLITATGQRVTLRCSPRSGDLSVYWYQQSLDQGLQFLIQYYNGEERAKGNILERFSAQQFPDLHSELNLSSLELGDSALYFCASRVGTRSLSYEQYFGPGTRLTVT.

This chain connects TRBV6-1 to TRBJ2-1, with D perhaps TRBD2 (5 bases). Trimming took off 1 base at V and 5 bases at J, with 6 bases between the two ends. The CDR3 spans 13 residues. Per the germline V gene, CDR1 is MNHNS and CDR2 is SASEGT. The CDR3 DNA reads TGTGCCAGCAGTGAAGGACTAAACAATGAGCAGTTCTTC. Its protein is CASSEGLNNEQFF.

V is TRBV3-1 (or the pseudogene TRBV3-2) and J is TRBJ2-5, with 10 bases fitting TRBD2. The length of the CDR3 is 15 residues. The germline gives CDR1 LGHDT, CDR2 YNNKEL (reference sequence). Unmatched junction bases numbered 3, after V lost 0 bases and J lost 5 bases. The CDR3, as DNA: TGTGCCAGCAGCCAAGAGTATAGCGGGAGGGAGACCCAGTACTTC. As protein: CASSQEYSGRETQYF.

With respect to this clone: This clone may be a read error of a much larger clone one base away. The V call is TRBV3-1 (or the pseudogene TRBV3-2), the J call TRBJ2-3; D not certain. CDR1 is LGHDT and CDR2 is YNNKEL in the germline V gene (reference sequence). The CDR3 runs to 13 residues. Trimming pared 4 bases from V and 1 base from J, leaving 6 bases between. The DNA for the CDR3 is TGTGCCAGCAGCCCTCGGGGCACAGATACGCAGTATTTT. Encoded protein: CASSPRGTDTQYF.

The chain couples TRBV10-3 to TRBJ2-5, with TRBD1 matching 10 bases. The CDR3 has 18 amino acids. J gave up 5 bases and V 2 bases, and 14 bases lay outside the gene matches. Looked up from germline, CDR1 is ENHRY and CDR2 is SYGVKD. CDR3 residues: CAISEKSPGQGSRETQYF. CDR3 sequence (DNA): TGTGCCATCAGTGAGAAATCCCCGGGACAGGGGAGTAGGGAGACCCAGTACTTC.

Here the CDR3 DNA reads TGCGCCAGCAGCTCACTTCGCGATTCAGGGTCCTCTGGAAACACCATATATTTT. This gives the protein CASSSLRDSGSSGNTIYF. This rearrangement joins TRBV5-1 to TRBJ1-3; a possible D gene is TRBD1 (5 bases). Germline V gives CDR1 SGHRS, CDR2 YFSETQ. V was trimmed by 3 bases and J by 0 bases, leaving 19 bases between them. This CDR3 is 18 amino acids long.

The V call is TRBV29-1, the J call TRBJ1-1; possibly TRBD1 for D (5 bases). Germline V gene sequence: CDR1 SQVTM, CDR2 ANQGSEA. Trimming stripped 3 bases from V and 2 bases from J, with 16 bases between. The CDR3 covers 15 residues. The CDR3 nucleotides are TGCAGCGTTGATGGGGGGTTACACCGTAACACTGAAGCTTTCTTT. Translation: CSVDGGLHRNTEAFF.

This clone was observed a handful of times. V and J are TRBV27 and TRBJ1-2, with 7 bases identical to TRBD1. V lost 6 bases and J lost 7; bases outside the gene matches: 8. Germline V CDR1 and CDR2: MNHEY, SMNVEV (reference sequence). There are 13 residues in the CDR3. The CDR3 here is CASRTGMTGGYTF. The DNA of the CDR3 is TGTGCCAGCAGGACAGGGATGACGGGTGGCTACACCTTC.

J is TRBJ2-3 and V is TRBV5-6; D is possibly TRBD1 (5 bases). The CDR3 is 15 amino acids. The V gene's germline CDR1 is SGHDT and CDR2 YYEEEE. V was cut by 1 base and J by 2 bases, with 11 bases left in between. The CDR3 sequence is CASSLPDTHTDTQYF. DNA of the CDR3: TGTGCCAGCAGCTTGCCGGACACTCACACAGATACGCAGTATTTT.

The rearrangement links TRBV19 to TRBJ2-7, with TRBD2 matching 15 bases. The CDR3 consists of 19 residues. Germline values: CDR1 LNHDA, CDR2 SQIVND (reference sequence). V lost 5 bases, J lost 0 bases, and 11 bases stayed unmatched. The CDR3 is CASSLRTSGRATYSYEQYF. The CDR3 DNA follows: TGTGCCAGTAGTCTCCGGACTAGCGGGAGGGCCACTTACTCCTACGAGCAGTACTTC.

The genes are TRBV5-1 and TRBJ1-6, with D maybe TRBD1 (5 bases). Between the trimmed V and J ends, which lost 0 bases and 0 bases, there was a span of 7 bases. The CDR3 is 16 amino acids. Germline V gene lookup returns CDR1 SGHRS and CDR2 YFSETQ. This CDR3 is CASSLGQPSYNSPLHF. CDR3 in DNA: TGCGCCAGCAGCTTGGGACAGCCCTCCTATAATTCACCCCTCCACTTT.

This chain joins TRBV11-3 and TRBJ2-7; 8 bases align to TRBD2. The CDR3 is 15 residues long. V shed 3 bases, J shed 0 bases, and the junction held 4 bases outside the gene matches. Germline lookup yields CDR1 SGHNT and CDR2 YENEEA. This CDR3 reads CASSFTSGSSYEQYF. In DNA form, the CDR3 reads TGTGCCAGCAGCTTTACCAGCGGGAGCTCCTACGAGCAGTACTTC.

The chain is built from TRBV4-2 and TRBJ2-7; tentatively, D is TRBD2 (5 bases). The V end was cut by 0 bases, the J end by 7 bases, with 13 bases between. CDR1 LGHNA and CDR2 YNFKEQ come from the germline V gene. The CDR3 is 14 residues long. CDR3 loop: CASSQDQFTGEQYF. For the CDR3, the DNA is TGTGCCAGCAGCCAAGATCAGTTCACGGGAGAGCAGTACTTC.

The CDR3 nucleotides are TGTGCCACCAGTTCGCCCGGGACAGGGGTTCAGCCCCAGCATTTT. Translating it yields CATSSPGTGVQPQHF. The genes are TRBV24-1 and TRBJ1-5; 10 bases match TRBD1. The germline V gene has CDR1 KGHDR and CDR2 SFDVKD. V trimming: 6 bases; J trimming: 6 bases; junction bases outside the gene matches: 7. This CDR3 has 15 residues.

This clone was detected only once. The gene calls are TRBV7-9 and TRBJ2-1; D is unclear. Trimming left V 3 bases short and J 2 bases short, with 5 bases between. Germline CDR1 is SEHNR and CDR2 is FQNEAQ (reference sequence). The CDR3 consists of 13 residues. CDR3 nucleotide sequence: TGTGCCAGCAGCTTCTCTCCCTACAATGAGCAGTTCTTC. Translating gives CASSFSPYNEQFF.

This chain connects TRBV6-5 to TRBJ2-7; TRBD2 might be the D (6 bases). The CDR3 length is 14 residues. Germline CDR1 reads MNHEY; CDR2 reads SVGAGI. Trimming took off 6 bases at V and 3 bases at J, with 15 bases between the two ends. The DNA for the CDR3 is TGTGCCAGCAGGCCGGCCGGGACTTACTACGAGCAGTACTTC. It codes for CASRPAGTYYEQYF.

The V and J genes are TRBV19 and TRBJ2-3; D unresolved. This CDR3 has 13 residues. Trimming removed 7 bases at V and 6 bases at J, with 14 bases between. Germline CDR1 and CDR2: LNHDA and SQIVND (reference sequence). The CDR3 nucleotides read TGTGCCAGTAATGTGGGCCAAGTGGATACGCAGTATTTT. Protein: CASNVGQVDTQYF.